These 23 T cell receptor beta chains originate from one sample sequenced in a study of immune characterization of retroperitoneal liposarcoma. One entry per CDR3 protein, called by TCRdb with MiXCR from the PCR reads. The table includes approximately 10,000 distinct CDR3 sequences, over 35% detected once. Sequenced: tumor tissue. Receptors originate from a female donor with retroperitoneal liposarcoma.

By share, this clonotype ranks as medium-sized (0.01 to 0.1%). This chain uses TRBV28 with TRBJ2-1, with no clear D. CDR1 MDHEN and CDR2 SYDVKM come from the germline V gene. V lost 8 bases and J lost 10, with 18 bases in between. The CDR3 is made up of 13 amino acids. The DNA of the CDR3 is TGTGCCAGCTCAAAAAGGAGTAGGATAGAGCAGTTCTTC. Translated, it gives CASSKRSRIEQFF.

This clonotype showed up just a few times. The genes are TRBV6-1 and TRBJ1-2, with 7 bases fitting TRBD1. The CDR3 is made up of 12 amino acids. V was clipped by 6 bases and J by 5 bases; unmatched bases: 3. Germline assignment: CDR1 MNHNS and CDR2 SASEGT. CDR3 nucleotide sequence: TGTGCCAGCAGGCAGGGGGAGTATGGCTACACCTTC. This translates into CASRQGEYGYTF.

By its share, this clonotype is medium-sized. J is TRBJ2-4 and V is TRBV7-3; the D call may be TRBD1 or TRBD2 (5 bases each). CDR3 length equals 16 residues. Trimming removed 1 base from V and 13 bases from J, with 23 bases in between. CDR1 and CDR2 (germline): SGHTA, FQGTGA. As DNA, the CDR3 is TGTGCCAGCAGCTTAATGGGGGTAGCAGGTTGGAATGAGCAGTACTTC. Its translation is CASSLMGVAGWNEQYF.

The J gene is TRBJ2-1, the V gene TRBV6-2 or TRBV6-3; TRBD2 matches 14 bases. The end of the DNA is better explained by TRBJ2-7, so the J call may be wrong. Looked up from germline, CDR1 is MNHEY and CDR2 is SVGEGT. This CDR3 contains 17 residues. CDR3 bases: TGTGCCAGCAGTTACGGGAGACTAGCGGGAGGGTACAATGAGCAGTACTTC. It specifies CASSYGRLAGGYNEQYF.

This clonotype appeared a single time. The V call is TRBV6-9, the J call TRBJ2-2, with 10 positions matching TRBD1. The V and J ends lost 3 bases and 6 bases, in that order; junction bases with no gene match: 7. In germline, CDR1 is MNHGY, CDR2 SVAAGI. This CDR3 region has 16 residues. DNA of the CDR3: TGTGCCAGCAGTTACCGGCGGACAGGGGGTGCCGGGGAGCTGTTTTTT. Its protein product is CASSYRRTGGAGELFF.

This clonotype was detected many times. The rearrangement links TRBV12-3 or TRBV12-4 to TRBJ2-7; D possibly corresponds to TRBD2 (6 bases). CDR3 length: 15 residues. The V end lost 5 bases, the J end lost 0 bases, and 14 bases lay between the germline ends. Here the CDR3 reads CASSRDSGSSYEQYF. The CDR3 region has the DNA TGTGCCAGCAGTCGGGACTCTGGGAGCTCCTACGAGCAGTACTTC.

The rearrangement joins TRBV6-1 to TRBJ1-1, with a possible D match to TRBD1 (5 bases). CDR3 length equals 9 residues. Trimming pared 6 bases from V and 11 bases from J, leaving 7 bases between. Per the germline V gene, CDR1 is MNHNS and CDR2 is SASEGT. CDR3 coding DNA: TGTGCCAGCAGGACAGACGCTTTCTTT. It translates to CASRTDAFF.

There are a few counts of this clonotype. The V call is TRBV11-3, the J call TRBJ2-5; tentatively, D is TRBD2 (6 bases). V was cut by 5 bases and J by 4 bases, with 14 bases left in between. The CDR3 loop spans 14 amino acids. CDR1 is SGHNT and CDR2 is YENEEA in the germline V gene. The CDR3 loop reads CASSPGLFVETQYF. For the CDR3, the DNA is TGTGCCAGCAGCCCGGGACTGTTCGTAGAGACCCAGTACTTC.

By share, this clonotype ranks as medium-sized. The V and J genes are TRBV6-1 and TRBJ2-1; no reliable D call. Germline lookup yields CDR1 MNHNS and CDR2 SASEGT. The CDR3 extends over 14 amino acids. The V end lost 5 bases, the J end lost 2 bases, and 10 bases lay between the germline ends. DNA of the CDR3: TGTGCCAGCAGTCCCTCGTCAACCTACAATGAGCAGTTCTTC. It codes for CASSPSSTYNEQFF.

As for this clonotype: A read error is possible here, since a much larger clone lies one base away. The rearrangement links TRBV6-1 to TRBJ2-4; a possible D gene is TRBD1 (6 bases). Looked up from germline, CDR1 is MNHNS and CDR2 is SASEGT. The CDR3 spans 13 residues. The CDR3 sequence: CASRRAGVETQDF. The CDR3 DNA sequence: TGTGCCAGCAGAAGAGCAGGGGTCGAGACCCAGGACTTC.

The V and J genes are TRBV11-1 and TRBJ2-3; TRBD2 agrees at 9 bases. CDR1 is SGHAT, CDR2 FQDESV, per germline (reference sequence). V lost 0 bases, J lost 2 bases, and 18 bases stayed unmatched. The CDR3 length is 21 residues. DNA of the CDR3: TGTGCCAGCAGCTTAGCGTCCCGGATGTCTAGCGGGGAGGAATCCACAGATACGCAGTATTTT. Protein: CASSLASRMSSGEESTDTQYF. Supplemented by reference TRBV11-1 and TRBJ2-3, the full variable domain reads EAEVAQSPRYKITEKSQAVAFWCDPISGHATLYWYRQILGQGPELLVQFQDESVVDDSQLPKDRFSAERLKGVDSTLKIQPAELGDSAMYLCASSLASRMSSGEESTDTQYFGPGTRLTVL.

The gene calls are TRBV6-1 and TRBJ2-1, with 12 nucleotides matching TRBD2. V trimming: 3 bases; J trimming: 13 bases; junction bases outside the gene matches: 10. The CDR3 length is 15 residues. Per germline, CDR1 MNHNS and CDR2 SASEGT. CDR3 sequence reads: CASSDLAGGQETQFF. The CDR3, as DNA: TGTGCCAGCAGTGACCTAGCGGGGGGGCAGGAGACCCAGTTCTTC.

This clonotype was counted only a few times. The gene calls are TRBV7-3 and TRBJ2-1; 7 bases line up with TRBD1. The CDR3 covers 13 residues. In germline, CDR1 is SGHTA, CDR2 FQGTGA. V shed 5 bases and J 10 bases; nucleotides not matched to a gene: 8. CDR3 nucleotide sequence: TGTGCCAGCAGCAGGGGGCGTAATTCCGAGCAGTTCTTC. As protein: CASSRGRNSEQFF. Full variable domain (rest looked up from reference TRBV7-3 and TRBJ2-1): GAGVSQTPSNKVTEKGKYVELRCDPISGHTALYWYRQSLGQGPEFLIYFQGTGAADDSGLPNDRFFAVRPEGSVSTLKIQRTERGDSAVYLCASSRGRNSEQFFGPGTRLTVL.

This clonotype qualifies as medium-sized. The chain couples TRBV6-1 to TRBJ2-3; D unresolved. Germline V gene lookup returns CDR1 MNHNS and CDR2 SASEGT. Trimming pared 0 bases from V and 1 base from J, leaving 14 bases between. The CDR3 consists of 17 residues. CDR3 in amino acids: CASSEAAPGQGTDTQYF. CDR3 in DNA: TGTGCCAGCAGTGAAGCGGCACCCGGGCAGGGCACAGATACGCAGTATTTT.

This clonotype has only a few counts. The rearrangement joins TRBV6-1 to TRBJ2-7; 7 bases match TRBD2. The CDR3 has 15 residues. The V segment lost 1 base and the J segment 7 bases; nucleotides outside the gene matches: 10. Germline V gene lookup returns CDR1 MNHNS and CDR2 SASEGT. The CDR3 coding sequence is TGTGCCAGCAGTGAAGAGCGGGATTCCTACAATGAGCAGTACTTC. Its protein is CASSEERDSYNEQYF.

This clonotype showed up just a few times. V and J are TRBV27 and TRBJ1-1, with D unresolved. V lost 4 bases and J 0 bases, leaving 6 bases between the germline ends. The CDR3 length is 13 residues. Germline assignment: CDR1 MNHEY and CDR2 SMNVEV (reference sequence). This chain's CDR3 is CASSSDVNTEAFF. DNA of the CDR3: TGTGCCAGCAGTTCGGACGTGAACACTGAAGCTTTCTTT.

In its sample, this clonotype was seen a few times. Here the CDR3 DNA reads TGCGCCAGCAGTCAACAGGTTTGGTTGGCTAGAATAGGTGGGGCCACAGATACGCAGTATTTT. Residues: CASSQQVWLARIGGATDTQYF. This chain joins TRBV23-1 and TRBJ2-3; maybe TRBD1 (5 bases). TRBV23-1 is an open reading frame, and its role is uncertain. Trimming left V 2 bases short and J 2 bases short, with 29 bases between. The CDR3 runs 21 residues.

The chain uses TRBV6-6 and TRBJ2-5, with D perhaps given as TRBD1 or TRBD2 (5 bases each). Germline assignment: CDR1 MNHNY and CDR2 SVGAGI (reference sequence). Trimming took off 2 bases at V and 1 base at J, with 8 bases between the two ends. The CDR3 runs 14 residues. CDR3 sequence: CASSYTGPQETQYF. In nucleotides, the CDR3 is TGTGCCAGCAGTTACACGGGACCCCAAGAGACCCAGTACTTC.

The V gene is TRBV6-1, the J gene TRBJ2-2; D unresolved. In germline, CDR1 is MNHNS, CDR2 SASEGT. The germline V and J ends were trimmed by 2 bases and 7 bases, with 14 bases remaining between them. This CDR3 has 15 amino acids. The DNA of the CDR3 is TGTGCCAGCAGTGAATGGCAAACGCCCGGCGGGGAGCTGTTTTTT. This codes for CASSEWQTPGGELFF.

This sequence joins TRBV7-8 and TRBJ2-5; D perhaps matches TRBD1 (5 bases). Trimming left V 2 bases short and J 5 bases short, with 27 bases between. This CDR3 is built from 19 residues. Germline CDR1 is SGHVS and CDR2 is FQNEAQ. CDR3 loop: CASSLSRRVTVLVSETQYF. CDR3 in DNA: TGTGCCAGCAGCTTAAGTCGCAGGGTGACCGTTTTGGTTAGTGAGACCCAGTACTTC.

V is TRBV24-1 and J is TRBJ2-5, with a possible D match to TRBD1 (7 bases). This CDR3 is 16 amino acids long. V was trimmed by 2 bases and J by 11 bases, leaving 23 bases between them. Germline loops: CDR1 KGHDR, CDR2 SFDVKD. CDR3 loop: CATSDWDKGAGNEQYF. The DNA of the CDR3 is TGTGCCACCAGTGATTGGGACAAGGGGGCGGGGAATGAGCAGTACTTC.

The gene calls are TRBV11-3 and TRBJ2-1; 10 nucleotides line up with TRBD2. The end of the DNA fits TRBJ2-7 better, so the J call may be wrong. Germline assignment: CDR1 SGHNT and CDR2 YENEEA. The CDR3 has 15 amino acids. This CDR3 is CASSSTSGRYNEQYF. CDR3 DNA sequence: TGTGCCAGCAGTTCGACTAGCGGGCGTTACAATGAGCAGTACTTC.

This clonotype was seen only a few times. The chain carries TRBV12-3 or TRBV12-4 and TRBJ2-1; 12 bases map to TRBD2. There are 18 residues in the CDR3. The junction had 6 bases not matched to a gene; V was cut back by 3 bases and J by 0 bases. The CDR3 spells CASSFRLAGGSSYNEQFF. Written as DNA, the CDR3 is TGTGCCAGCAGTTTCCGGCTAGCGGGAGGGAGCTCCTACAATGAGCAGTTCTTC.